This T cell receptor (beta chain) was retrieved from a study of blood T cell repertoires in COVID-19. The participants were between roughly 18 and 89 years old and came from about two dozen US areas. Measured with immunoSEQ multiplex PCR; TCRdb has only the in-frame clones, and not every one. Of 150,000 or so clones detected, around nine tenths appear once; the ten largest clones hold 6.6%. Material: PBMCs or T cells enriched from blood (not recorded which). The origin of this receptor is a woman between 45 and 65 years old who had recovered from COVID-19.

This CDR3 is CASSRTSGPGELFF. DNA of the CDR3: TGTGCCAGCAGTCGCACTAGCGGGCCCGGGGAGCTGTTTTTT. The gene calls are TRBV27 and TRBJ2-2; 9 bases line up with TRBD2. This CDR3 contains 14 residues. The V gene's germline CDR1 is MNHEY and CDR2 SMNVEV (reference sequence). Losses at the gene ends were 5 bases for V and 6 bases for J; bases not matched to a gene: 4.